Below, 27 T cell receptor beta chains from the same sample are listed, as sequenced in a study of cytomegalovirus exposure and HLA in healthy donors. The study ran its PCR with 60 Vbeta and 13 Jbeta primers. The protocol was immunoSEQ multiplex PCR, while the TCRdb copy is restricted to in-frame clones and leaves out a portion. The sample lists about 120,000 clones, more than 65% occurring once. The sequencing sample was made of PBMCs. All receptors derive from a woman under 30 in good health and CMV-seronegative.

This clone is a singleton in its sample. This sequence joins TRBV6-5 and TRBJ1-6; TRBD1 might be the D (6 bases). The CDR3 is 12 amino acids. The V gene's germline CDR1 is MNHEY and CDR2 SVGAGI. Trimming removed 7 bases at V and 14 bases at J, with 15 bases between. As DNA, the CDR3 is TGTGCCAGCACCTCGGGGGGCAAAGCCCTCCACTTT. It encodes CASTSGGKALHF.

This chain uses TRBV15 with TRBJ2-7, with D perhaps matching TRBD2 (5 bases). The germline CDR1 and CDR2 sequences are LNHNV and YYDKDF (reference sequence). Between the trimmed V and J ends, which lost 0 bases and 1 base, there was a span of 10 bases. The CDR3 consists of 15 residues. The CDR3, as DNA: TGTGCCACCAGCAGAGATGCACGGGGTTCCTACGAGCAGTACTTC. It codes for CATSRDARGSYEQYF.

This chain connects TRBV5-1 to TRBJ2-1, with D possibly matching TRBD1 (6 bases). The CDR3 sequence is 14 residues long. V gave up 3 bases and J gave up 4 bases, with 11 bases separating them. Germline V gene lookup returns CDR1 SGHRS and CDR2 YFSETQ. In DNA, the CDR3 is TGCGCCAGCAGCTCAGAGACAGGTTACAATGAGCAGTTCTTC. It codes for CASSSETGYNEQFF. Looking up the rest from reference TRBV5-1 and TRBJ2-1 gives the full variable domain: KAGVTQTPRYLIKTRGQQVTLSCSPISGHRSVSWYQQTPGQGLQFLFEYFSETQRNKGNFPGRFSGRQFSNSRSEMNVSTLELGDSALYLCASSSETGYNEQFFGPGTRLTVL.

This clone showed up just once. The chain is built from TRBV11-2 and TRBJ1-1; D perhaps matches TRBD1 (6 bases). Trimming took 6 bases from V and 0 from J, leaving 8 bases between them. This CDR3 is 13 amino acids long. Germline values: CDR1 SGHAT, CDR2 FQNNGV. The CDR3: CASRQGLNTEAFF. In nucleotides, the CDR3 is TGTGCCAGCAGGCAGGGGCTGAACACTGAAGCTTTCTTT.

The chain is built from TRBV9 and TRBJ1-2, with D tentatively TRBD1 (6 bases). Trimming cost V 0 bases and J 0 bases, with 15 bases left between them. CDR1 and CDR2 from the germline V gene are SGDLS and YYNGEE. This CDR3 is built from 17 residues. CDR3 residues: CASSVGQGHRTNYGYTF. The CDR3 nucleotides are TGTGCCAGCAGCGTAGGCCAGGGACACCGGACTAACTATGGCTACACCTTC.

This chain links TRBV6-1 with TRBJ1-4, with D perhaps matching TRBD1 (5 bases). Germline values: CDR1 MNHNS, CDR2 SASEGT. The CDR3 consists of 15 residues. V gave up 8 bases and J gave up 3 bases, with 16 bases separating them. The CDR3 sequence is CASLRIQAPNEKLFF. CDR3 bases: TGTGCCAGCCTGAGGATACAGGCCCCTAATGAAAAACTGTTTTTT.

The chain links TRBV27 to TRBJ1-1; 9 bases align to TRBD1. Germline loops: CDR1 MNHEY, CDR2 SMNVEV (reference sequence). V was clipped by 5 bases and J by 5 bases; unmatched bases: 6. The CDR3 consists of 14 residues. CDR3 residues: CASSATGGLTEAFF. DNA of the CDR3: TGTGCCAGCAGTGCCACAGGGGGCTTGACTGAAGCTTTCTTT.

The rearrangement links TRBV11-1 to TRBJ2-7; D is possibly TRBD1 (6 bases). The germline V gene has CDR1 SGHAT and CDR2 FQDESV (reference sequence). Deletions cut 1 base from V and 5 bases from J, with 15 bases between. The CDR3 consists of 15 residues. CDR3 sequence: CASSLDAGVSNEQYF. Here the CDR3 DNA reads TGTGCCAGCAGCTTAGACGCAGGGGTTTCTAACGAGCAGTACTTC.

V and J are TRBV5-6 and TRBJ1-6, with 9 bases matching TRBD1. The germline CDR1 and CDR2 sequences are SGHDT and YYEEEE. CDR3 length: 15 amino acids. V lost 2 bases and J lost 9; bases outside the gene matches: 6. The chain's CDR3 is CASSFWDRATSPLHF. The CDR3 DNA follows: TGTGCCAGCAGCTTCTGGGACAGGGCGACTTCACCCCTCCACTTT.

This clone was counted once. The chain joins TRBV4-1 to TRBJ2-7; 7 nucleotides align to TRBD1. After removal of 10 bases from V and 2 bases from J, the junction contained 11 bases not matched to a gene. CDR1 MGHRA and CDR2 YSYEKL come from the germline V gene. CDR3 size: 14 residues. The CDR3 here is CATQVRQGPYEQYF. For the CDR3, the DNA is TGCGCCACCCAGGTGAGACAGGGTCCCTACGAGCAGTACTTC.

Concerning this clone itself: At one boundary the junction diverges from the germline segment, which might be a read error. The rearrangement uses TRBV18 and TRBJ1-1; 7 nucleotides match TRBD1. There are 13 residues in the CDR3. Per the germline V gene, CDR1 is KGHSH and CDR2 is LQKENI. CDR3 in amino acids: CASSPQGLPEAFF. Here the CDR3 DNA reads TGTGCCAGCTCTCCACAGGGGCTCCCTGAAGCTTTCTTT.

The chain links TRBV6-1 to TRBJ2-7; 8 positions match TRBD1. This CDR3 contains 13 residues. Trimming at V came to 5 bases and at J to 4 bases, leaving 4 bases not matched to a gene. The germline gives CDR1 MNHNS, CDR2 SASEGT. CDR3 in amino acids: CASSRDRPYEQYF. The CDR3 DNA reads as TGTGCCAGCAGTCGGGACAGGCCTTACGAGCAGTACTTC.

CDR3 nucleotide sequence: TGTGCCAGCAGCCAAAAGCAAACAGGACAAGAGACCCAGTACTTC. Residues: CASSQKQTGQETQYF. The chain has TRBV4-2 and TRBJ2-5; tentative D call: TRBD1 (5 bases). The CDR3 runs to 15 residues. V lost 2 bases and J lost 2, with 12 bases in between. Germline assignment: CDR1 LGHNA and CDR2 YNFKEQ.

The DNA for the CDR3 is TGTGCCAGCAGTGCCCCGGCTACGTCGGGGTGGGTGAGAACTGAAGCTTTCTTT. This gives the protein CASSAPATSGWVRTEAFF. V gene TRBV6-1 combines with J gene TRBJ1-1; D uncertain. This CDR3 has 18 amino acids. Germline V CDR1 and CDR2: MNHNS, SASEGT. The V end lost 4 bases, the J end lost 5 bases, and 26 bases lay between the germline ends.

The chain is built from TRBV7-2 and TRBJ1-1; D is possibly TRBD1 (5 bases). Trimming pared 5 bases from V and 0 bases from J, leaving 16 bases between. The CDR3 has 16 amino acids. CDR1 is SGHTA, CDR2 FQGNSA, per germline. The CDR3 nucleotides are TGTGCCAGCAGCGCGCAGGGAAGGTTACTGAACACTGAAGCTTTCTTT. It encodes CASSAQGRLLNTEAFF.

The chain joins TRBV29-1 to TRBJ2-1, with TRBD2 matching 11 bases. The junction had 6 bases not matched to a gene; V was cut back by 7 bases and J by 7 bases. The length of the CDR3 is 13 residues. Germline lookup yields CDR1 SQVTM and CDR2 ANQGSEA. The CDR3 DNA reads TGCAGCGGCAGGACTAGCGGGCAAAATGAGCAGTTCTTC. Residues: CSGRTSGQNEQFF.

V gene TRBV19 combines with J gene TRBJ1-5; a possible D gene is TRBD1 (6 bases). The length of the CDR3 is 14 residues. Germline V gives CDR1 LNHDA, CDR2 SQIVND (reference sequence). The germline V and J ends were trimmed by 7 bases and 2 bases, with 12 bases remaining between them. Here the CDR3 reads CASNGQFGNQPQHF. In DNA, the CDR3 is TGTGCCAGTAACGGACAGTTCGGCAATCAGCCCCAGCATTTT.

V and J are TRBV11-2 and TRBJ2-3, with 7 bases aligning to TRBD1. The V gene's germline CDR1 is SGHAT and CDR2 FQNNGV. The CDR3 sequence is 14 residues long. The J segment lost 4 bases and the V segment lost 5 bases, leaving 6 bases of the junction unmatched. As DNA, the CDR3 is TGTGCCAGCAGCCCTCAGACAGGGCCAGATACGCAGTATTTT. Protein sequence: CASSPQTGPDTQYF.

This chain uses TRBV7-8 with TRBJ1-2, with 7 bases lining up with TRBD1. Trimming at V came to 5 bases and at J to 6 bases, leaving 12 bases not matched to a gene. Germline V gives CDR1 SGHVS, CDR2 FQNEAQ. The CDR3 length is 15 residues. CDR3 coding DNA: TGTGCCAGCAGCCACGAACAGGGGCGGGGAAATGGCTACACCTTC. It specifies CASSHEQGRGNGYTF.

This chain joins TRBV7-6 and TRBJ2-1; D remains unclear. V shed 1 base and J shed 6 bases, with 4 bases lying between them. The CDR3 has 12 residues. Germline-derived CDR1 and CDR2 are SGHVS and FNYEAQ. The CDR3 reads CASSLESNEQFF. The CDR3 DNA reads TGTGCCAGCAGCTTAGAGAGCAATGAGCAGTTCTTC. Supplemented by reference TRBV7-6 and TRBJ2-1, the full variable domain reads GAGVSQSPRYKVTKRGQDVALRCDPISGHVSLYWYRQALGQGPEFLTYFNYEAQQDKSGLPNDRFSAERPEGSISTLTIQRTEQRDSAMYRCASSLESNEQFFGPGTRLTVL.

As DNA, the CDR3 is TGTGCCAGCAGCTTCTACGGGAGCCCCCCCGAGCAGTACTTC. It is translated as CASSFYGSPPEQYF. The V and J genes are TRBV5-4 and TRBJ2-7; D is possibly TRBD2 (6 bases). The CDR3 has 14 amino acids. Germline CDR1 SGHNT, CDR2 YYREEE (reference sequence). V lost 2 bases to trimming and J lost 6 bases, with 15 bases between them.

CDR3 loop: CATTRDIRFTEAFF. The CDR3 region has the DNA TGTGCCACCACCCGGGACATTCGATTCACTGAAGCTTTCTTT. The chain combines TRBV15 with TRBJ1-1; the D gene is possibly TRBD1 (6 bases). Germline CDR1 and CDR2: LNHNV and YYDKDF (reference sequence). V was cut by 7 bases and J by 4 bases, with 16 bases left in between. The CDR3 consists of 14 residues.

About this clone itself: Since no conserved phenylalanine or tryptophan closes the CDR3, a read error is the likely cause. The rearrangement uses TRBV27 and TRBJ1-2; D not certain. The length of the CDR3 is 14 residues. Germline V gene sequence: CDR1 MNHEY, CDR2 SMNVEV (reference sequence). The CDR3: CASRMSGSKYGYTL. In nucleotides, the CDR3 is TGTGCCAGCCGAATGTCGGGATCTAAATATGGCTACACCCTC.

The chain employs TRBV6-5 and TRBJ1-2; 7 nucleotides line up with TRBD1. CDR1 MNHEY and CDR2 SVGAGI come from the germline V gene. With V trimmed by 2 bases and J by 4 bases, 7 bases remained unmatched. CDR3 size: 15 residues. CDR3 amino acids: CASSYPGTEVYGYTF. CDR3 in DNA: TGTGCCAGCAGTTACCCCGGGACAGAAGTCTATGGCTACACCTTC.

The table lists this clone with a count of one. The chain is built from TRBV5-1 and TRBJ2-1, with TRBD2 matching 14 bases. V was clipped by 4 bases and J by 2 bases; unmatched bases: 8. CDR3 length equals 18 residues. Germline V gene data show CDR1 as SGHRS and CDR2 as YFSETQ. In nucleotides, the CDR3 is TGCGCCAGCAGCCCGGGACTAGCGGGAGTTTTTCCCTACAATGAGCAGTTCTTC. Protein sequence: CASSPGLAGVFPYNEQFF.

The chain joins TRBV7-9 to TRBJ1-2, with 9 bases identical to TRBD1. Germline CDR1 reads SEHNR; CDR2 reads FQNEAQ (reference sequence). J was trimmed by 4 bases and V by 5 bases; bases with no gene match: 11. This CDR3 has 16 amino acids. The CDR3 bases are TGTGCCAGCAGCCCTCGGGACAGGGTTGTGATCTATGGCTACACCTTC. Protein: CASSPRDRVVIYGYTF.

Remarks on this clone: At one end the junction does not follow the germline gene, possibly because of a read error. The chain joins TRBV7-7 to TRBJ2-5; D ambiguous. Germline assignment: CDR1 SSHAT and CDR2 FNYEAQ (reference sequence). CDR3 length: 13 residues. CDR3 amino acids: CASSETNVETQYF. The CDR3 DNA follows: TGTGCTAGCAGCGAAACAAACGTCGAGACCCAGTACTTC.